This T cell receptor (beta chain) emerged from a study of blood T cell repertoires in COVID-19. In the study overall: Donors in the United States, Italy and Spain gave samples during acute or convalescent COVID-19. PBMCs, B-cell-depleted T cells, or T cells were the source of the cDNA or gDNA that made up the material.

The V segment lost 0 bases and the J segment 6 bases; nucleotides outside the gene matches: 9. The CDR3 consists of 16 residues. Per the germline V gene, CDR1 is LNHNV and CDR2 is YYDKDF (reference sequence). Original handling: Amplification of reference gene primers provided the estimated nucleated cell counts. Profiled with immunoSEQ multiplex PCR; TCRdb holds only in-frame clones, not every one. V and J calls and clone size come straight from that table; D and trimming were deduced from the DNA. This table has about 130,000 clones, approximately 90% appearing once. The chain recombines TRBV15 with TRBJ1-1; 8 bases agree with TRBD1. This clonotype was sampled from a man between 45 and 60 years old with active or convalescent COVID-19. Specimen: peripheral blood. For the CDR3, the DNA is TGTGCCACCAGCAGAGATTATTCCAGGGGGCGGGCTGAAGCTTTCTTT. Its protein product is CATSRDYSRGRAEAFF.